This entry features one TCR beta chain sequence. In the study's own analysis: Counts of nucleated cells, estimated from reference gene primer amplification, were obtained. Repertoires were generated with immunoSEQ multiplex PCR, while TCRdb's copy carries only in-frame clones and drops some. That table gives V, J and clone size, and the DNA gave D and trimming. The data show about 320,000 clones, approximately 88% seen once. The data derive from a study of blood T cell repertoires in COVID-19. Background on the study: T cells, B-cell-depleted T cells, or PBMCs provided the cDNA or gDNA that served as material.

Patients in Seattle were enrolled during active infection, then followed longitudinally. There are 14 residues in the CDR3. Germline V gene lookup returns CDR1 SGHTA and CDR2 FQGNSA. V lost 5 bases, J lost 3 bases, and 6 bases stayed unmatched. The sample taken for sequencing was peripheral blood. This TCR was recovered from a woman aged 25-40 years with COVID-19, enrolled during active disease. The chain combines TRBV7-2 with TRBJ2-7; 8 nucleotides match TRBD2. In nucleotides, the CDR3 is TGTGCCAGCAGCCCGTCGGGGGGGCTCTACGAGCAGTACTTC. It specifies CASSPSGGLYEQYF.